This entry lists 24 T cell receptor beta chains sequenced from one sample in a study of cytotoxic CD8 clonotypes in ibrutinib-treated CLL. The method was immunoSEQ multiplex PCR; TCRdb's version includes in-frame clones alone and lacks a portion of them. The sample includes some 150,000 clones, approximately 81% of them seen just once. The source material was PBMCs, sampled after 12 months of ibrutinib treatment. These receptors were obtained from a human donor with chronic lymphocytic leukemia.

This sequence joins TRBV5-1 and TRBJ2-1, with 8 bases identical to TRBD1. CDR3 length: 15 residues. The ends lost 4 bases at V and 3 bases at J; junction bases unmatched: 6. Germline V gene sequence: CDR1 SGHRS, CDR2 YFSETQ. The CDR3 region is CASSMQGADYNEQFF. DNA of the CDR3: TGCGCCAGCAGCATGCAGGGGGCTGACTACAATGAGCAGTTCTTC.

This clone was counted a few times. The V and J genes are TRBV10-3 and TRBJ1-1; tentatively, D is TRBD1 (5 bases). Trimming removed 3 bases at V and 1 base at J, with 6 bases between. This CDR3 has 13 amino acids. The germline gives CDR1 ENHRY, CDR2 SYGVKD. The chain's CDR3 is CAISDRENTEAFF. Written as DNA, the CDR3 is TGTGCCATCAGTGACAGGGAGAACACTGAAGCTTTCTTT.

V is TRBV10-2 and J is TRBJ1-2; TRBD1 aligns across 11 bases. CDR1 and CDR2 (germline): WSHSY, SAAADI. The length of the CDR3 is 13 residues. With V trimmed by 2 bases and J by 7 bases, 0 bases remained unmatched. The CDR3 DNA reads as TGCGCCAGCAGTGAGGGACAGGGGGCTGGCTACACCTTC. Its protein is CASSEGQGAGYTF.

This clone was detected only a few times. The chain recombines TRBV18 with TRBJ2-7; D not resolved. Per the germline V gene, CDR1 is KGHSH and CDR2 is LQKENI. The CDR3 extends over 12 amino acids. V gave up 3 bases and J gave up 2 bases, with 5 bases separating them. CDR3 bases: TGTGCCAGCTCACCGATGACCTACGAGCAGTACTTC. Translated, it gives CASSPMTYEQYF.

The rearrangement uses TRBV7-9 and TRBJ2-7; the match to TRBD1 covers 7 bases. The CDR3 runs 14 residues. V was clipped by 4 bases and J by 2 bases; unmatched bases: 5. The germline CDR1 and CDR2 sequences are SEHNR and FQNEAQ (reference sequence). The CDR3 loop is CASSSRGTTYEQYF. CDR3 DNA: TGTGCCAGCAGCTCCAGGGGGACAACCTACGAGCAGTACTTC.

The rearrangement links TRBV19 to TRBJ2-7; 12 bases fit TRBD2. CDR1 LNHDA and CDR2 SQIVND come from the germline V gene (reference sequence). V gave up 5 bases and J gave up 6 bases; unmatched junction bases: 5. The length of the CDR3 is 14 residues. The CDR3 DNA reads TGTGCCAGTAGTGCGGGACTAGCGGGCGGCGAGCAGTACTTC. This gives the protein CASSAGLAGGEQYF.

The chain joins TRBV30 to TRBJ2-3; D not resolved. This CDR3 has 13 amino acids. The germline V gene encodes CDR1 GTSNPN and CDR2 SVGIG (reference sequence). The germline V and J ends were trimmed by 4 bases and 8 bases, with 16 bases remaining between them. The CDR3, as DNA: TGTGCCTGGACTTCCGGGCCAGGCGGTACGCAGTATTTT. Translation gives CAWTSGPGGTQYF.

The rearrangement links TRBV9 to TRBJ2-5, with 8 bases identical to TRBD2. V trimming: 0 bases; J trimming: 4 bases; junction bases outside the gene matches: 5. The CDR3 has 15 amino acids. The germline V gene has CDR1 SGDLS and CDR2 YYNGEE. The CDR3 loop reads CASSVAAGVVETQYF. CDR3 nucleotide sequence: TGTGCCAGCAGCGTAGCAGCGGGAGTAGTAGAGACCCAGTACTTC. The complete variable domain, with remaining parts taken from reference TRBV9 and TRBJ2-5, reads DSGVTQTPKHLITATGQRVTLRCSPRSGDLSVYWYQQSLDQGLQFLIQYYNGEERAKGNILERFSAQQFPDLHSELNLSSLELGDSALYFCASSVAAGVVETQYFGPGTRLLVL.

This clone was recorded a few times. This chain links TRBV6-4 with TRBJ1-1; TRBD1 aligns across 8 bases. V was pared by 8 bases and J by 4 bases, with 9 bases of the junction left unmatched. This CDR3 contains 14 residues. Per germline, CDR1 MRHNA and CDR2 SNTAGT. The CDR3 DNA reads TGTGCCAGCCTCCCGAACCAGGGGGCCACTGAAGCTTTCTTT. Translating it yields CASLPNQGATEAFF.

V is TRBV4-3 and J is TRBJ2-1; possibly TRBD1 for D (6 bases). Trimming took 7 bases from V and 0 from J, leaving 13 bases between them. Germline V gene data show CDR1 as LGHNA and CDR2 as YSLEER. The CDR3 consists of 15 residues. The CDR3: CASTDSGHSYNEQFF. The CDR3 bases are TGCGCCAGCACCGACTCGGGACACTCCTACAATGAGCAGTTCTTC.

The chain is built from TRBV15 and TRBJ2-3, with 9 positions matching TRBD1. Germline CDR1 reads LNHNV; CDR2 reads YYDKDF (reference sequence). J gave up 3 bases and V 1 base, and 2 bases lay outside the gene matches. This CDR3 comprises 15 residues. The CDR3 DNA is TGTGCCACCAGCAGAGGGGGGACAGGGACAGATACGCAGTATTTT. Its protein is CATSRGGTGTDTQYF. Drawing the rest from reference TRBV15 and TRBJ2-3, the complete variable domain is DAMVIQNPRYQVTQFGKPVTLSCSQTLNHNVMYWYQQKSSQAPKLLFHYYDKDFNNEADTPDNFQSRRPNTSFCFLDIRSPGLGDTAMYLCATSRGGTGTDTQYFGPGTRLTVL.

The gene calls are TRBV15 and TRBJ2-5, with D hard to call. The CDR3 has 13 amino acids. Germline V CDR1 and CDR2: LNHNV, YYDKDF (reference sequence). Between the trimmed V and J ends, which lost 3 bases and 2 bases, there was a span of 7 bases. The CDR3 sequence is CATSRTSQETQYF. For the CDR3, the DNA is TGTGCCACCAGCAGGACGAGTCAAGAGACCCAGTACTTC.

The rearrangement links TRBV28 to TRBJ1-1; no definite D call. Looked up from germline, CDR1 is MDHEN and CDR2 is SYDVKM. Trimming removed 1 base from V and 3 bases from J, with 6 bases in between. CDR3 length equals 13 residues. CDR3 coding DNA: TGTGCCAGCAGTTTATACGTTGACACTGAAGCTTTCTTT. Amino acid sequence: CASSLYVDTEAFF.

The genes are TRBV18 and TRBJ2-7; D is unresolved. CDR1 is KGHSH and CDR2 is LQKENI in the germline V gene. Trimming shortened V by 3 bases and J by 7 bases, and 16 bases separated the two germline ends. There are 14 residues in the CDR3. The CDR3 DNA sequence: TGTGCCAGCTCACCTTCAGGCAGGTCCTTGGAGCAGTACTTC. Residues: CASSPSGRSLEQYF.

The chain carries TRBV7-8 and TRBJ1-4; 8 bases are shared with TRBD1. The germline V gene encodes CDR1 SGHVS and CDR2 FQNEAQ. Unmatched junction bases numbered 8, after V lost 1 base and J lost 10 bases. The length of the CDR3 is 15 residues. The CDR3 here is CASSLDRTGNGKLFF. The CDR3 nucleotides read TGTGCCAGCAGCTTAGATAGGACAGGGAACGGAAAACTGTTTTTT.

The V gene is TRBV7-2, the J gene TRBJ2-7, with D perhaps matching TRBD2 (5 bases). The CDR3 consists of 15 residues. The germline V gene encodes CDR1 SGHTA and CDR2 FQGNSA. V was shortened by 1 base and J by 3 bases, with 13 bases between the two germline ends. The CDR3 loop is CASSLVRAVGYEQYF. The CDR3 DNA is TGTGCCAGCAGCTTAGTGCGAGCGGTAGGCTACGAGCAGTACTTC.

V usage is TRBV19 and J usage is TRBJ2-1; D may correspond to TRBD1 or TRBD2 (5 bases each). The CDR3 contains 14 residues. Per germline, CDR1 LNHDA and CDR2 SQIVND (reference sequence). V lost 5 bases, J lost 4 bases, and 12 bases lay in between. CDR3 residues: CASSLGESYNEQFF. DNA for the CDR3: TGTGCCAGTAGTTTGGGGGAGTCATACAATGAGCAGTTCTTC.

The chain uses TRBV5-1 and TRBJ1-1; 7 bases fit TRBD1. Trimming at V came to 0 bases and at J to 2 bases, leaving 4 bases not matched to a gene. CDR3 length: 15 residues. Germline values: CDR1 SGHRS, CDR2 YFSETQ. CDR3 DNA sequence: TGCGCCAGCAGCTTGGTTCAGGGGGTAAACACTGAAGCTTTCTTT. Translation gives CASSLVQGVNTEAFF.

This clone came up once. The CDR3 DNA sequence: TGTGCCAGCAGTACCCTCCCGGGGACTAGCGGCAACAATGAGCAGTTCTTC. This translates into CASSTLPGTSGNNEQFF. The chain joins TRBV28 to TRBJ2-1, with 11 bases that match TRBD2. Germline values: CDR1 MDHEN, CDR2 SYDVKM. This CDR3 has 17 residues. V was clipped by 5 bases and J by 5 bases; unmatched bases: 11.

This clone appeared a single time. This chain uses TRBV6-1 with TRBJ1-1; 8 bases fit TRBD1. From germline, CDR1 is MNHNS and CDR2 SASEGT. The CDR3 contains 14 residues. The V and J ends lost 8 bases and 0 bases, in that order; junction bases with no gene match: 5. CDR3 sequence reads: CASSVQGVNTEAFF. The CDR3 DNA sequence: TGTGCCAGCTCTGTACAGGGGGTGAACACTGAAGCTTTCTTT.

The gene calls are TRBV7-3 and TRBJ1-1; possibly TRBD1 for D (5 bases). Germline CDR1 is SGHTA and CDR2 is FQGTGA. Between the trimmed V and J ends, which lost 3 bases and 0 bases, there was a span of 8 bases. This CDR3 region has 14 residues. The CDR3 nucleotides read TGTGCCAGCAGCTTCTCGACAGTGAACACTGAAGCTTTCTTT. Translated: CASSFSTVNTEAFF.

This chain connects TRBV10-3 to TRBJ2-2, with 9 positions matching TRBD2. Germline lookup yields CDR1 ENHRY and CDR2 SYGVKD. The CDR3 is made up of 15 amino acids. Losses at the gene ends were 3 bases for V and 7 bases for J; bases not matched to a gene: 6. DNA for the CDR3: TGTGCCATCAGTGAAGTGGCGGGAGGGGTCGGGGAGCTGTTTTTT. Amino acid sequence: CAISEVAGGVGELFF.

As DNA, the CDR3 is TGCGCCAGCAGCCAAAAAACCGGGACAGGGGTAGCTCAGCCCCAGCATTTT. Encoded protein: CASSQKTGTGVAQPQHF. V is TRBV4-3 and J is TRBJ1-5; 10 bases map to TRBD1. Germline lookup yields CDR1 LGHNA and CDR2 YSLEER. This CDR3 comprises 17 residues. Trimming cost V 2 bases and J 6 bases; bases outside gene matches: 10.

The rearrangement links TRBV7-6 to TRBJ2-1; no clear D gene. The germline V and J ends were trimmed by 4 bases and 8 bases, with 12 bases remaining between them. The germline V gene encodes CDR1 SGHVS and CDR2 FNYEAQ. The CDR3 extends over 13 amino acids. CDR3 sequence (DNA): TGTGCCAGCAGCTCCTACCTTTATGATGAGCAGTTCTTC. Its protein is CASSSYLYDEQFF.